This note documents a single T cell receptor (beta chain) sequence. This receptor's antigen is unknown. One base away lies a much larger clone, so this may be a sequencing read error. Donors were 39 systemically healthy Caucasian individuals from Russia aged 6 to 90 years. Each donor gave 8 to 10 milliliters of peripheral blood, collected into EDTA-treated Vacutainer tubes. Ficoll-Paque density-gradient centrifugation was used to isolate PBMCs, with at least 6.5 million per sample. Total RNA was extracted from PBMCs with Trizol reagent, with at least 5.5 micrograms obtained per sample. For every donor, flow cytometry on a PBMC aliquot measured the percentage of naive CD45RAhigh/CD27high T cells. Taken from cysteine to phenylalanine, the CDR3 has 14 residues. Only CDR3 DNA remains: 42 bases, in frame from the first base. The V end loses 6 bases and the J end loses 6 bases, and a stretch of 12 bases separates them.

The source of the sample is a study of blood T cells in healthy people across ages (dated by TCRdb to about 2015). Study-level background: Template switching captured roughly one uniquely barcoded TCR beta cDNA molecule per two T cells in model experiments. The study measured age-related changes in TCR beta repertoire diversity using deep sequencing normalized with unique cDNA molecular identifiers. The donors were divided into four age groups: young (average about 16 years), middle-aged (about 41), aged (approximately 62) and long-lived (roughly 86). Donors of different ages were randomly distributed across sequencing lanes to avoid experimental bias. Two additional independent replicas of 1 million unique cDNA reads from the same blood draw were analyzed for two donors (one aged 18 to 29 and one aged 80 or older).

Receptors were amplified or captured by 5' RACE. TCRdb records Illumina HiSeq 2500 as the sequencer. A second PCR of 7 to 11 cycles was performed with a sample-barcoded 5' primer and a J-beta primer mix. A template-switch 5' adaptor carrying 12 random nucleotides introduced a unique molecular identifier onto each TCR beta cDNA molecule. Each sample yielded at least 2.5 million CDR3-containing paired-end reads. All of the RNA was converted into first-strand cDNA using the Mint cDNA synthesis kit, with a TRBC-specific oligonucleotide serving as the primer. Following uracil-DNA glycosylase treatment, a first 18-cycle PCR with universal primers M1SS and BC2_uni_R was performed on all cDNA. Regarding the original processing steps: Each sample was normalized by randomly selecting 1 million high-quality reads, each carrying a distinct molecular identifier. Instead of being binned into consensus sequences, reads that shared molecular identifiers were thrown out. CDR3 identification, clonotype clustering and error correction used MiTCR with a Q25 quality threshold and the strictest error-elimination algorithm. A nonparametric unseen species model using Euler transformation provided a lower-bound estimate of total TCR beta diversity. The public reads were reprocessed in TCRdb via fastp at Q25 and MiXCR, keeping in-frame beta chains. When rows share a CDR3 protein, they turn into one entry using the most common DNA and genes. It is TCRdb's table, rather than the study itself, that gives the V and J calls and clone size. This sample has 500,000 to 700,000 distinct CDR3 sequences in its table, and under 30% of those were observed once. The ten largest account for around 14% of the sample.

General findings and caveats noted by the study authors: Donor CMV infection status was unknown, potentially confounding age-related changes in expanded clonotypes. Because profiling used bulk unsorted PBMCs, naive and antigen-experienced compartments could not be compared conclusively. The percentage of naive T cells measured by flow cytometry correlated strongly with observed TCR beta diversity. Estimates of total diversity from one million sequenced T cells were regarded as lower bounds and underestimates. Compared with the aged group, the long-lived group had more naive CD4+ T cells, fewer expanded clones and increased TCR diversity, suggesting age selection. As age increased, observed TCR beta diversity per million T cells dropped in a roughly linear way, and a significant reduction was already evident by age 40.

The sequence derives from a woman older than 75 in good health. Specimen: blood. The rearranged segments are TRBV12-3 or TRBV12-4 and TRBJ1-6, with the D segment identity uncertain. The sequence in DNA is TGTGCCAGCAGACTTACCGGGAGTAATTCACCCCTCCACTTT. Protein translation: CASRLTGSNSPLHF.